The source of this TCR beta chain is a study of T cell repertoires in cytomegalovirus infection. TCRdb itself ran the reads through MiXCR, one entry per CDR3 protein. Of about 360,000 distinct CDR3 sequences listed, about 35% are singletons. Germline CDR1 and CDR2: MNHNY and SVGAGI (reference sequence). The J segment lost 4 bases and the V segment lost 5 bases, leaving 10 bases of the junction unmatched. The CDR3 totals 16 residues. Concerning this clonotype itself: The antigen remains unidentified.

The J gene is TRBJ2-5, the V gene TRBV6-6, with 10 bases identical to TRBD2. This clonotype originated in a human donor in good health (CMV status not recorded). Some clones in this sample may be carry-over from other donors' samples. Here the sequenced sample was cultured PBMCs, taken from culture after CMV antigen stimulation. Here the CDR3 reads CASSALAGGSRETQYF. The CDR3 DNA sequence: TGTGCCAGCAGTGCCTTAGCGGGAGGAAGCAGAGAGACCCAGTACTTC.